The sequence of this T cell receptor beta chain was determined in a study of CD8+CD57+ T cells in acquired aplastic anemia. Turning to the study itself: Sorted CD4+ and CD8+ cells gave an average of around 3.1 ug of DNA. Among healthy donors, CD4+ cells averaged approximately 10 million reads.

Genomic DNA was employed as the template in profiling TCR beta VDJ and CDR3. TCRdb recomputed calls from the reads with MiXCR, one row per CDR3 protein. Of about 210,000 distinct CDR3 sequences in the sample, around 63% are singletons; the top ten hold 25% to 30%. General observations from the study: Statistical testing detected no significant gap in CD8+ Simpson's diversity between patients and controls.

The CDR3 contains 13 residues. Germline lookup yields CDR1 SGHVS and CDR2 FQNEAQ. Trimming cost V 1 base and J 8 bases, with 9 bases left between them. In the case of this clonotype: Its antigen is unknown.

The sequenced sample consisted of sorted CD4+, CD8+, or CD8+CD57+ T cells (not recorded which) from PBMCs. The TCR was taken from a human donor in good health. This sequence joins TRBV7-8 and TRBJ2-1; D call uncertain. CDR3 amino acids: CASSLVPADEQFF. The CDR3, as DNA: TGTGCCAGCAGCTTAGTTCCGGCGGATGAGCAGTTCTTC.